This record concerns one T cell receptor beta chain sequence. This CDR3 has 15 residues. CDR1 and CDR2 (germline): SGHRS, YFSETQ. With V trimmed by 3 bases and J by 4 bases, 9 bases remained unmatched. The data were taken from a study of cytomegalovirus exposure and HLA in healthy donors. The data were produced by immunoSEQ multiplex PCR, yet TCRdb's version contains in-frame clones alone and is incomplete. This repertoire shows 160,000 or so clones, approximately 86% found once; its top ten account for roughly 2.7%. The chain is built from TRBV5-1 and TRBJ1-1, with 7 bases aligning to TRBD1. Sample: PBMCs. This TCR was sampled from a man younger than 35 in good health and CMV-seropositive. The CDR3 loop is CASSWRNTGATEAFF. Here the CDR3 DNA reads TGCGCCAGCAGCTGGAGGAATACAGGGGCCACTGAAGCTTTCTTT. Complete variable domain (other parts from reference TRBV5-1 and TRBJ1-1): KAGVTQTPRYLIKTRGQQVTLSCSPISGHRSVSWYQQTPGQGLQFLFEYFSETQRNKGNFPGRFSGRQFSNSRSEMNVSTLELGDSALYLCASSWRNTGATEAFFGQGTRLTVV.